Below, 28 T cell receptor beta chains from the same sample are listed, as sequenced in a study of blood T cells in healthy people across ages. The second PCR ran about 6 to 12 cycles with a sample-barcoded 5' primer and J-beta primers. TCRdb reanalysed the 5' RACE reads using MiXCR and keeps one entry per CDR3 protein. This sample carries 650,000 or so distinct CDR3 sequences, more than 45% of them seen once, and the ten largest clones take about 13%. Sequencing used blood. These receptors all stem from a woman aged 80 or over in good health.

The V call is TRBV7-9, the J call TRBJ2-7, with D hard to call. The DNA matches TRBJ2-4 better at its end, which makes the J call doubtful. Germline V gene data show CDR1 as SEHNR and CDR2 as FQNEAQ (reference sequence). The CDR3 contains 17 residues. CDR3 loop: CASSFTVGSTITNIQYF. CDR3 DNA: TGTGCCAGCAGCTTTACGGTTGGCAGCACCATTACTAACATTCAGTACTTC.

As regards this clonotype: One junction end disagrees with the germline gene, perhaps due to a read error. The V and J genes are TRBV3-1 and TRBJ2-5; 7 bases align to TRBD2. The germline V gene has CDR1 LGHDT and CDR2 YNNKEL (reference sequence). This CDR3 has 16 residues. For the CDR3, the DNA is TGTGCCAGCGGCCAAGATTTGCGGGGGAACCAAGAGACCCAGTACTTC. This sequence encodes CASGQDLRGNQETQYF.

This chain joins TRBV28 and TRBJ1-2, with 7 bases that match TRBD1. The V gene end was trimmed by 6 bases and the J gene end by 4 bases; junction bases not matched to a gene: 8. The CDR3 is 14 residues long. CDR1 is MDHEN, CDR2 SYDVKM, per germline. For the CDR3, the DNA is TGTGCCAGCAGATCCACGGGACAGACCTATGGCTACACCTTC. This encodes CASRSTGQTYGYTF.

This clonotype was observed a handful of times. V gene TRBV14 combines with J gene TRBJ2-3, with a tentative D call TRBD1 (6 bases). V gave up 4 bases and J gave up 1 base, with 12 bases separating them. Looked up from germline, CDR1 is SGHDN and CDR2 is FVKESK. This CDR3 has 15 residues. For the CDR3, the DNA is TGTGCCAGCAGCCTAAACAGGGTGGGCACAGATACGCAGTATTTT. Translation gives CASSLNRVGTDTQYF.

The chain has TRBV2 and TRBJ1-5; TRBD1 matches 8 bases. This CDR3 contains 14 residues. From germline, CDR1 is SNHLY and CDR2 FYNNEI. With 3 bases clipped from V and 7 bases from J, the junction kept 5 bases outside the gene matches. The CDR3: CASSETGAAQPQHF. CDR3 nucleotides: TGTGCCAGCAGTGAGACAGGGGCTGCGCAGCCCCAGCATTTT.

Many counts were recorded for this clonotype. One end of the junction is discordant with germline, which a read error may explain. The chain is built from TRBV27 and TRBJ2-5; 9 bases agree with TRBD2. The CDR3 runs to 13 residues. Germline CDR1 reads MNHEY; CDR2 reads SMNVEV (reference sequence). DNA for the CDR3: TGTGCCAGCCGACTAGCGGTACAAGAGACCCTGTACTTC. Its protein is CASRLAVQETLYF.

The rearrangement joins TRBV12-3 or TRBV12-4 to TRBJ1-2; D is ambiguous. V lost 1 base and J lost 4, with 13 bases in between. CDR3 length: 15 amino acids. In DNA form, the CDR3 reads TGTGCCAGCAGTTTAGAGGATGGCAGCTTCTATGGCTACACCTTC. Its protein is CASSLEDGSFYGYTF.

In its sample, this clonotype was seen many times. The rearrangement uses TRBV6-2 or TRBV6-3 and TRBJ1-5; D is ambiguous. Per germline, CDR1 MNHEY and CDR2 SVGEGT. Trimming cost V 9 bases and J 11 bases, with 17 bases left between them. CDR3 length equals 12 residues. The CDR3 DNA sequence: TGTGCCAGTTCCCTTTCAATAGGCGCCCAGCATTTT. This codes for CASSLSIGAQHF.

At least ten counts were recorded for this clonotype. The CDR3 DNA reads TGTGCCATCAGTGAGAATTCCCCGGGGGCCCGCGGCTACACCTTC. Translating gives CAISENSPGARGYTF. The chain has TRBV10-3 and TRBJ1-2, with a tentative D call TRBD1 (6 bases). Per the germline V gene, CDR1 is ENHRY and CDR2 is SYGVKD. V was pared by 2 bases and J by 8 bases, with 18 bases between. This CDR3 has 15 amino acids.

The V call is TRBV10-3, the J call TRBJ2-5, with D perhaps matching TRBD1 or TRBD2 (5 bases each). This CDR3 comprises 15 residues. Germline V lookup: CDR1 ENHRY, CDR2 SYGVKD. V gave up 8 bases and J gave up 5 bases, with 21 bases separating them. This chain's CDR3 is CAIGGSKGPGETQYF. CDR3 nucleotides: TGTGCCATCGGTGGATCGAAGGGGCCGGGGGAGACCCAGTACTTC.

Of note for this clonotype: Being one base from a much bigger clone, this may be a read error. The chain carries TRBV5-1 and TRBJ2-3; TRBD1 matches 9 bases. The length of the CDR3 is 15 residues. The germline CDR1 and CDR2 sequences are SGHRS and YFSETQ. The CDR3 DNA reads as TGCGCCGGCAGCTTGAGGACAGGGGGCACAGATACGCAGTATTTT. Protein: CAGSLRTGGTDTQYF.

This clonotype appeared once. This rearrangement joins TRBV18 to TRBJ2-1; TRBD2 matches at 10 bases. With V trimmed by 0 bases and J by 3 bases, 2 bases remained unmatched. Germline CDR1 KGHSH, CDR2 LQKENI. The CDR3 length is 16 residues. DNA for the CDR3: TGTGCCAGCTCACCACCAGCTAGCGGGGGCTACAATGAGCAGTTCTTC. It encodes CASSPPASGGYNEQFF.

The chain links TRBV2 to TRBJ2-2; tentative D call: TRBD2 (5 bases). This CDR3 has 16 residues. V gave up 6 bases and J gave up 2 bases, with 16 bases separating them. Germline V gives CDR1 SNHLY, CDR2 FYNNEI. The CDR3 nucleotides are TGTGCCAGCAGCGTTACTAGATTCCCAAACACCGGGGAGCTGTTTTTT. This codes for CASSVTRFPNTGELFF.

This clonotype was seen repeatedly, ten times or more. The gene calls are TRBV6-5 and TRBJ2-7; 7 bases match TRBD1. The CDR3 length is 13 residues. V gave up 5 bases and J gave up 5 bases; unmatched junction bases: 6. Germline loops: CDR1 MNHEY, CDR2 SVGAGI. The CDR3 sequence: CASSDDGTDEQYF. CDR3 sequence (DNA): TGTGCCAGCAGTGACGACGGGACAGACGAGCAGTACTTC.

The chain combines TRBV5-1 with TRBJ1-2; 8 bases line up with TRBD1. Per the germline V gene, CDR1 is SGHRS and CDR2 is YFSETQ. The trim removed 3 bases at V and 2 bases at J, leaving 12 bases unmatched. This CDR3 region has 17 residues. The CDR3 region is CASSYTLGAGGNYGYTF. The CDR3 coding sequence is TGCGCCAGCAGCTACACCCTTGGGGCAGGGGGCAACTATGGCTACACCTTC.

This chain links TRBV29-1 with TRBJ1-1, with unresolved D. Deletions cut 6 bases from V and 0 bases from J, with 14 bases between. Germline values: CDR1 SQVTM, CDR2 ANQGSEA. The CDR3 runs to 14 residues. CDR3 DNA: TGCAGCGTCGCCAAGGCACTCGTGAACACTGAAGCTTTCTTT. Translated, it gives CSVAKALVNTEAFF. Supplemented by reference TRBV29-1 and TRBJ1-1, the full variable domain reads SAVISQKPSRDICQRGTSLTIQCQVDSQVTMMFWYRQQPGQSLTLIATANQGSEATYESGFVIDKFPISRPNLTFSTLTVSNMSPEDSSIYLCSVAKALVNTEAFFGQGTRLTVV.

This clonotype came up many times. J is TRBJ2-3 and V is TRBV12-3 or TRBV12-4; TRBD2 might be the D (6 bases). This CDR3 is 18 amino acids long. Trimming took 0 bases from V and 6 from J, leaving 22 bases between them. The CDR3 sequence is CASSLASQGGRRRDTQYF. As DNA, the CDR3 is TGTGCCAGCAGTTTAGCGTCTCAGGGAGGCCGCCGCCGCGATACGCAGTATTTT.

This clonotype has only a few counts. The chain is built from TRBV27 and TRBJ2-1; TRBD2 matches at 15 bases. Germline lookup yields CDR1 MNHEY and CDR2 SMNVEV (reference sequence). V shed 5 bases, J shed 0 bases, and the junction held 8 bases outside the gene matches. This CDR3 spans 19 amino acids. CDR3 in amino acids: CASSPTGTSGRNSYNEQFF. CDR3 sequence (DNA): TGTGCCAGCAGTCCGACCGGGACTAGCGGGAGGAACTCCTACAATGAGCAGTTCTTC.

This chain connects TRBV5-1 to TRBJ2-2; D ambiguous. The germline V gene has CDR1 SGHRS and CDR2 YFSETQ. Trimming shortened V by 2 bases and J by 8 bases, and 7 bases separated the two germline ends. This CDR3 spans 12 amino acids. CDR3 DNA sequence: TGCGCCAGCAGCTTTAATGAAGGGGAGCTGTTTTTT. Amino acids: CASSFNEGELFF.

The chain has TRBV15 and TRBJ2-5; tentative D call: TRBD2 (5 bases). Judging by the DNA end, TRBJ2-7 fits better; the J call may be wrong. In germline, CDR1 is LNHNV, CDR2 YYDKDF (reference sequence). The CDR3 runs to 14 residues. This chain's CDR3 is CATSKGIGSYEQYF. DNA of the CDR3: TGTGCCACCAGCAAAGGCATAGGGAGTTACGAGCAGTACTTC.

The chain couples TRBV2 to TRBJ2-5; TRBD2 might be the D (5 bases). Deletions cut 0 bases from V and 9 bases from J, with 8 bases between. CDR1 is SNHLY and CDR2 is FYNNEI in the germline V gene. CDR3 length: 12 amino acids. This chain's CDR3 is CASSEALASQYF. As DNA, the CDR3 is TGTGCCAGCAGTGAAGCGCTAGCTTCCCAGTACTTC.

The chain links TRBV5-1 to TRBJ2-3; possibly TRBD1 for D (6 bases). Per the germline V gene, CDR1 is SGHRS and CDR2 is YFSETQ. V shed 4 bases and J shed 5 bases, with 14 bases lying between them. This CDR3 has 14 amino acids. The CDR3 is CASSTSGVEDTQYF. As DNA, the CDR3 is TGCGCCAGCAGCACCTCAGGGGTTGAAGATACGCAGTATTTT.

Ten or more counts support this clonotype. The CDR3 loop reads CSVEFQRHYGYTF. In DNA, the CDR3 is TGCAGCGTTGAATTCCAGAGACACTATGGCTACACCTTC. The rearrangement joins TRBV29-1 to TRBJ1-2; D is uncertain. CDR3 length: 13 residues. Germline CDR1 SQVTM, CDR2 ANQGSEA. Trimming cost V 2 bases and J 3 bases, with 10 bases left between them.

With respect to this clonotype: A read error may be the cause here, since a much bigger clone is one base away. The chain couples TRBV20-1 to TRBJ1-2; D remains unclear. The V end lost 3 bases, the J end lost 8 bases, and 19 bases lay between the germline ends. The CDR3 is 14 amino acids. Germline CDR1 DFQATT, CDR2 SNEGSKA (reference sequence). The CDR3 region is CSASPHGGSRGYTF. As DNA, the CDR3 is TGCAGTGCTAGCCCGCATGGTGGCAGCAGAGGCTACACCTTC.

The chain links TRBV11-2 to TRBJ2-5; D gene uncertain. TRBJ2-1 explains the end of the DNA better; the J call may be wrong. Germline V gene lookup returns CDR1 SGHAT and CDR2 FQNNGV. The CDR3 contains 13 residues. CDR3 in DNA: TGTGCCAGCAGCTTGCTGTACCAAGAGACCCAGTTCTTC. Translation gives CASSLLYQETQFF.

This clonotype was picked up many times. This chain links TRBV5-1 with TRBJ2-7; no clear D gene. Trimming took off 2 bases at V and 1 base at J, with 13 bases between the two ends. This CDR3 contains 15 residues. Germline V gives CDR1 SGHRS, CDR2 YFSETQ. CDR3 nucleotides: TGCGCCAGCAGCTTTACGGTCTTTCCATCCTACGAGCAGTACTTC. It translates to CASSFTVFPSYEQYF.

This clonotype was seen at least ten times. V gene TRBV20-1 combines with J gene TRBJ2-1; the D is unclear. This CDR3 is 14 amino acids long. CDR1 and CDR2 from the germline V gene are DFQATT and SNEGSKA (reference sequence). V lost 0 bases to trimming and J lost 7 bases, with 13 bases between them. The CDR3 spells CSARDGPRRNEQFF. In nucleotides, the CDR3 is TGCAGTGCTAGAGATGGGCCGCGTAGGAATGAGCAGTTCTTC.

The chain joins TRBV12-3 or TRBV12-4 to TRBJ2-7; 7 nucleotides line up with TRBD2. Germline trimming cut 5 bases from V and 7 bases from J; bases unmatched to any gene: 17. This CDR3 contains 16 residues. CDR3 in amino acids: CASSPLSSGVSNEQYF. The CDR3 DNA sequence: TGTGCCAGCAGTCCCCTCTCCAGCGGGGTTTCGAATGAGCAGTACTTC.